This TCR beta chain was sequenced during a study of blood T cell repertoires in COVID-19. As for the study in general: The United States, Italy and Spain supplied acute and convalescent COVID-19 samples.

TCRdb's copy holds only in-frame clones and misses some; the assay was immunoSEQ multiplex PCR. The table lists 410,000 or so clones, about 88% of them singletons. CDR3 size: 14 residues. The germline V and J ends were trimmed by 2 bases and 6 bases, with 12 bases remaining between them. Germline V gene sequence: CDR1 MNHNS, CDR2 SASEGT. The chain has TRBV6-1 and TRBJ2-3, with a possible D match to TRBD1 (6 bases). The sequenced sample consisted of peripheral blood. The source of this sequence is a woman aged 40 to 50 with COVID-19, enrolled during active disease. The CDR3 sequence: CASSEPPQGDTQYF. The CDR3 nucleotides read TGTGCCAGCAGTGAACCCCCGCAGGGGGATACGCAGTATTTT.